These 25 T cell receptor beta chains share one sample of origin, sequenced in a study of blood T cell repertoires in COVID-19. Clones were read by immunoSEQ multiplex PCR, and TCRdb kept only the in-frame ones, dropping some. Of more than 200,000 clones in the sample, roughly 90% were seen once. Sequencing was carried out using peripheral blood. The source of these receptors is a woman between 40 and 50 years old who had recovered from COVID-19.

The V gene is TRBV2, the J gene TRBJ2-1; 10 bases align to TRBD2. CDR1 SNHLY and CDR2 FYNNEI come from the germline V gene. The CDR3 runs to 14 residues. V shed 5 bases and J 4 bases; nucleotides not matched to a gene: 2. The CDR3 coding sequence is TGTGCCAGCAGTCAGACTAGCGGGTACAATGAGCAGTTCTTC. Encoded protein: CASSQTSGYNEQFF. Drawing the rest from reference TRBV2 and TRBJ2-1, the complete variable domain is EPEVTQTPSHQVTQMGQEVILRCVPISNHLYFYWYRQILGQKVEFLVSFYNNEISEKSEIFDDQFSVERPDGSNFTLKIRSTKLEDSAMYFCASSQTSGYNEQFFGPGTRLTVL.

This clone was counted a single time. In DNA form, the CDR3 reads TGTGCCAGCAGCGTCGGGACAGGGATGGGTGGAAACACCATATATTTT. It is translated as CASSVGTGMGGNTIYF. The V and J genes are TRBV9 and TRBJ1-3; 9 bases are a match to TRBD1. Germline loops: CDR1 SGDLS, CDR2 YYNGEE. Unmatched junction bases numbered 6, after V lost 2 bases and J lost 3 bases. This CDR3 region has 16 residues.

The chain carries TRBV18 and TRBJ1-2, with 8 nucleotides matching TRBD1. V lost 3 bases and J lost 4; bases outside the gene matches: 7. Germline CDR1 KGHSH, CDR2 LQKENI. The CDR3 has 15 residues. DNA for the CDR3: TGTGCCAGCTCACCGTCAACAGGGGGTGGCTATGGCTACACCTTC. Amino acid sequence: CASSPSTGGGYGYTF.

The J gene is TRBJ2-1, the V gene TRBV20-1; TRBD2 agrees at 14 bases. Germline V gene lookup returns CDR1 DFQATT and CDR2 SNEGSKA (reference sequence). With 3 bases clipped from V and 7 bases from J, the junction kept 17 bases outside the gene matches. This CDR3 has 19 residues. The CDR3 is CSASTPSSRTSGGKNEQFF. The CDR3 DNA sequence: TGCAGTGCTAGTACCCCCTCTTCCCGGACTAGCGGGGGGAAGAATGAGCAGTTCTTC.

The V and J genes are TRBV29-1 and TRBJ2-3; D is unclear. The CDR3 contains 14 residues. CDR1 and CDR2 from the germline V gene are SQVTM and ANQGSEA. Trimming cost V 7 bases and J 3 bases, with 17 bases left between them. CDR3 sequence reads: CSARGEYGTDTQYF. As DNA, the CDR3 is TGCAGCGCGAGAGGCGAGTATGGTACAGATACGCAGTATTTT.

Turning to this clone: Mismatch with germline at one junction end may stem from a read error. This chain links TRBV12-5 with TRBJ2-3; 8 bases match TRBD2. Per the germline V gene, CDR1 is LGHNT and CDR2 is FRNRAP. The length of the CDR3 is 15 residues. As DNA, the CDR3 is TGTGCTAGTGGTTTTGGACTAGCTTATACAGGTACGCAGTATTTT. It encodes CASGFGLAYTGTQYF. The whole variable domain, remainder taken from reference TRBV12-5 and TRBJ2-3, is DARVTQTPRHKVTEMGQEVTMRCQPILGHNTVFWYRQTMMQGLELLAYFRNRAPLDDSGMPKDRFSAEMPDATLATLKIQPSEPRDSAVYFCASGFGLAYTGTQYFGPGTRLTVL.

This chain joins TRBV29-1 and TRBJ2-3; 8 positions agree with TRBD2. Trimming cost V 3 bases and J 5 bases; bases outside gene matches: 7. Germline V gene sequence: CDR1 SQVTM, CDR2 ANQGSEA. The CDR3 covers 14 residues. The CDR3 is CSVDRAGDGDTQYF. CDR3 DNA sequence: TGCAGCGTTGATCGAGCGGGAGATGGAGATACGCAGTATTTT.

In nucleotides, the CDR3 is TGTGCCAGCACCCCAACGGACAGGGTAGTTGCTAATGAAAAACTGTTTTTT. Translation: CASTPTDRVVANEKLFF. This chain joins TRBV2 and TRBJ1-4; 8 nucleotides match TRBD1. Germline V gene sequence: CDR1 SNHLY, CDR2 FYNNEI. CDR3 length: 17 residues. After removal of 7 bases from V and 3 bases from J, the junction contained 13 bases not matched to a gene. Full variable domain (missing parts from reference TRBV2 and TRBJ1-4): EPEVTQTPSHQVTQMGQEVILRCVPISNHLYFYWYRQILGQKVEFLVSFYNNEISEKSEIFDDQFSVERPDGSNFTLKIRSTKLEDSAMYFCASTPTDRVVANEKLFFGSGTQLSVL.

This clone was detected only a few times. This chain links TRBV4-3 with TRBJ2-2; 7 bases are a match to TRBD2. The V and J ends lost 4 bases and 7 bases, in that order; junction bases with no gene match: 15. Per the germline V gene, CDR1 is LGHNA and CDR2 is YSLEER. The CDR3 is made up of 17 amino acids. CDR3 region: CASSRGTTLGPGGELFF. CDR3 nucleotides: TGCGCCAGCAGCCGCGGGACTACCCTGGGGCCGGGCGGGGAGCTGTTTTTT.

The chain employs TRBV11-3 and TRBJ2-3; TRBD2 aligns across 11 bases. CDR1 and CDR2 (germline): SGHNT, YENEEA. V lost 5 bases, J lost 2 bases, and 3 bases stayed unmatched. This CDR3 contains 15 residues. The CDR3 DNA is TGTGCCAGCAGCCGGACTAGCGGGTTCACAGATACGCAGTATTTT. It is translated as CASSRTSGFTDTQYF.

This clone was detected a few times. The chain links TRBV7-8 to TRBJ1-4, with 8 bases lining up with TRBD1. The V gene end was trimmed by 2 bases and the J gene end by 5 bases; junction bases not matched to a gene: 4. CDR1 is SGHVS and CDR2 is FQNEAQ in the germline V gene. The CDR3 runs to 15 residues. The CDR3 sequence is CASSLPTGVNEKLFF. CDR3 nucleotide sequence: TGTGCCAGCAGCTTACCGACAGGGGTAAATGAAAAACTGTTTTTT. Full variable domain (missing parts from reference TRBV7-8 and TRBJ1-4): GAGVSQSPRYKVAKRGQDVALRCDPISGHVSLFWYQQALGQGPEFLTYFQNEAQLDKSGLPSDRFFAERPEGSVSTLKIQRTQQEDSAVYLCASSLPTGVNEKLFFGSGTQLSVL.

The V call is TRBV15, the J call TRBJ1-4, with TRBD1 matching over 8 bases. The CDR3 is 14 amino acids. V was clipped by 4 bases and J by 8 bases; unmatched bases: 6. The germline V gene encodes CDR1 LNHNV and CDR2 YYDKDF (reference sequence). CDR3 nucleotides: TGTGCCACCAGCAAACCCGGGACAGGCGAAAAACTGTTTTTT. As protein: CATSKPGTGEKLFF.

This clone was seen a handful of times. This chain uses TRBV2 with TRBJ1-5; weak D call: TRBD1 (5 bases). This CDR3 spans 17 amino acids. Germline loops: CDR1 SNHLY, CDR2 FYNNEI. V lost 4 bases and J 0 bases, leaving 16 bases between the germline ends. CDR3 amino acids: CASSGAPGLSSNQPQHF. In DNA form, the CDR3 reads TGTGCCAGCAGTGGGGCACCGGGACTATCTAGCAATCAGCCCCAGCATTTT.

The gene calls are TRBV3-1 (or the pseudogene TRBV3-2) and TRBJ1-6, with unresolved D. V was clipped by 4 bases and J by 2 bases, with 15 bases between them. Germline assignment: CDR1 LGHDT and CDR2 YNNKEL (reference sequence). The CDR3 spans 17 residues. In DNA form, the CDR3 reads TGTGCCAGCAGCCGCAAGTCGAGCGGAGCCTATAATTCACCCCTCCACTTT. Translating it yields CASSRKSSGAYNSPLHF.

In the case of this clone: A junction end diverges from the germline sequence, so it may reflect a read error. The chain carries TRBV4-3 and TRBJ2-7; 8 bases agree with TRBD1. The CDR3 is made up of 15 amino acids. Looked up from germline, CDR1 is LGHNA and CDR2 is YSLEER. CDR3 protein: CASSQDRTGTYQQYF. The CDR3 DNA is TGCGCCAGCAGCCAAGACCGGACAGGGACCTACCAGCAGTACTTC.

This rearrangement joins TRBV6-2 or TRBV6-3 to TRBJ2-6, with D perhaps TRBD2 (5 bases). Germline CDR1 reads MNHEY; CDR2 reads SVGEGT. The CDR3 extends over 16 amino acids. Trimming took off 2 bases at V and 2 bases at J, with 10 bases between the two ends. CDR3 loop: CASSYGGEAGANVLTF. In DNA form, the CDR3 reads TGTGCCAGCAGTTACGGAGGAGAAGCTGGGGCCAACGTCCTGACTTTC.

The V and J genes are TRBV19 and TRBJ1-1; 8 nucleotides line up with TRBD1. Trimming at V came to 1 base and at J to 11 bases, leaving 3 bases not matched to a gene. From germline, CDR1 is LNHDA and CDR2 SQIVND (reference sequence). This CDR3 region has 12 residues. The CDR3, as DNA: TGTGCCAGTAGTATAGTTCAGGGGGCGGCTTTCTTT. This codes for CASSIVQGAAFF.

The chain carries TRBV5-1 and TRBJ2-3; tentatively, D is TRBD2 (6 bases). Germline-derived CDR1 and CDR2 are SGHRS and YFSETQ. Trimming took off 7 bases at V and 2 bases at J, with 17 bases between the two ends. The CDR3 spans 15 residues. The CDR3 sequence: CASSGGRINTDTQYF. Here the CDR3 DNA reads TGCGCCAGCTCCGGGGGACGGATAAACACAGATACGCAGTATTTT.

The chain employs TRBV7-8 and TRBJ2-1, with 11 bases identical to TRBD2. The CDR3 runs to 16 residues. The germline gives CDR1 SGHVS, CDR2 FQNEAQ. The trim removed 5 bases at V and 6 bases at J, leaving 9 bases unmatched. Here the CDR3 DNA reads TGTGCCAGCAGCGCCCAAACTAGCGGGAGTAGCAATGAGCAGTTCTTC. Its translation: CASSAQTSGSSNEQFF.

V is TRBV24-1 and J is TRBJ1-5; D is uncertain. The V end was cut by 4 bases, the J end by 7 bases, with 10 bases between. CDR1 is KGHDR and CDR2 is SFDVKD in the germline V gene. The CDR3 contains 13 residues. The CDR3 nucleotides read TGTGCCACCAGTGACCAAGACTGGCAGCCCCAGCATTTT. It encodes CATSDQDWQPQHF.

The V call is TRBV18, the J call TRBJ2-2, with TRBD1 identical over 7 bases. V dropped 5 bases and J dropped 7; count of bases not matched to a gene: 7. Germline V gene lookup returns CDR1 KGHSH and CDR2 LQKENI. The CDR3 covers 14 residues. The CDR3 reads CASSATGSGGELFF. CDR3 DNA sequence: TGTGCCAGCTCAGCGACAGGGTCTGGCGGGGAGCTGTTTTTT.

J is TRBJ2-1 and V is TRBV19; 9 bases agree with TRBD1. Germline V gene sequence: CDR1 LNHDA, CDR2 SQIVND (reference sequence). This CDR3 region has 15 residues. The V gene end was trimmed by 6 bases and the J gene end by 8 bases; junction bases not matched to a gene: 11. The DNA of the CDR3 is TGTGCCAGTAGCCGTACAGGGGGCTCGGGGGATGAGCAGTTCTTC. It is translated as CASSRTGGSGDEQFF. The full variable domain, in which reference TRBV19 and TRBJ2-1 provide the parts outside the CDR3, is DGGITQSPKYLFRKEGQNVTLSCEQNLNHDAMYWYRQDPGQGLRLIYYSQIVNDFQKGDIAEGYSVSREKKESFPLTVTSAQKNPTAFYLCASSRTGGSGDEQFFGPGTRLTVL.

The genes are TRBV7-2 and TRBJ2-1, with TRBD2 matching 13 bases. Unmatched junction bases numbered 15, after V lost 0 bases and J lost 16 bases. CDR3 length equals 17 residues. CDR1 is SGHTA, CDR2 FQGNSA, per germline. The CDR3 loop reads CASSLAKGTSGAGYHFF. CDR3 coding DNA: TGTGCCAGCAGCTTAGCGAAAGGGACTAGCGGGGCGGGTTATCACTTCTTC.

This clone was counted a single time. V and J are TRBV19 and TRBJ2-7, with TRBD2 matching 8 bases. This CDR3 spans 15 amino acids. Unmatched junction bases numbered 7, after V lost 1 base and J lost 5 bases. The germline gives CDR1 LNHDA, CDR2 SQIVND (reference sequence). CDR3 DNA sequence: TGTGCCAGTAGTATAGGGGGGACTAGTAAGAACGAGCAGTACTTC. As protein: CASSIGGTSKNEQYF.

The chain has TRBV10-3 and TRBJ2-1; tentative D call: TRBD1 (6 bases). Germline values: CDR1 ENHRY, CDR2 SYGVKD. The CDR3 is made up of 13 amino acids. With 6 bases removed from V and 6 bases from J, the gap between germline ends came to 12 bases. CDR3 sequence (DNA): TGTGCCATCAGCTTGTACAGGGTCAATGAGCAGTTCTTC. Its translation: CAISLYRVNEQFF.